The 2 T cell receptor beta chains below all came from one sample that was sequenced in a study of molecular identifiers for immune sequencing clone quantification. TCRdb re-analysed the PCR reads in MiXCR, keeping a single row per CDR3 protein. The sample yields roughly 86,000 distinct CDR3 sequences, 19% seen once. The specimen sequenced was naive CD8+ T cells from blood, with Jurkat cell RNA spiked in. Indicated subset: FACS-sorted CD8+CD4-CCR7+CD45RA+ naive T cells. The source of these receptors is a human donor in good health. Some libraries in this study had Jurkat cell RNA spiked in.

In its sample, this clonotype was seen many times. The rearrangement joins TRBV6-2 or TRBV6-3 to TRBJ2-7; 7 bases line up with TRBD1. The V gene end was trimmed by 6 bases and the J gene end by 1 base; junction bases not matched to a gene: 9. Germline assignment: CDR1 MNHEY and CDR2 SVGEGT. This CDR3 spans 15 amino acids. CDR3 sequence (DNA): TGTGCCAGCAGAAACTTTGACAGGGCATCCTACGAGCAGTACTTC. This translates into CASRNFDRASYEQYF.

J is TRBJ1-6 and V is TRBV12-3 or TRBV12-4, with D perhaps TRBD1 (5 bases). The V end was cut by 10 bases, the J end by 7 bases, with 17 bases between. There are 14 residues in the CDR3. The CDR3 region is CATRNGGTNSPLHF. CDR3 DNA sequence: TGTGCCACCAGGAATGGGGGTACGAATTCACCCCTCCACTTT.